One and the same sample provided the 13 T cell receptor beta chains below, sequenced in a study of Tregs in tolerant kidney transplant recipients. Clones were sequenced by immunoSEQ multiplex PCR, and TCRdb holds only the in-frame ones, with some missing. The table lists under 7,500 clones. Recipients received nonmyeloablative bone marrow transplants from related graft donors, with transient mixed chimerism. This sample comprised CD4+ T cells from blood (PBMCs), obtained 6 months after the transplant. The receptor source for this set is a human patient who received a combined kidney and bone marrow transplant. The graft donor may have contributed some T cells.

Concerning this clone itself: Read data end 3 residues before the CDR3 end; the end is taken from the germline J gene. The rearrangement uses TRBV6-1 and TRBJ1-2; D perhaps matches TRBD1 (6 bases). Germline V gene data show CDR1 as MNHNS and CDR2 as SASEGT. This CDR3 has 15 residues. Trimming removed 0 bases at V and 5 bases at J, with 13 bases between. The DNA read from the CDR3 is TGTGCCAGCAGTGAAGCGTTTGGGGGGGCGTATGGC. Its protein is CASSEAFGGAYG. The whole CDR3 sequence is CASSEAFGGAYGYTF.

Of note for this clone: Read sequence stops 3 residues before the CDR3 end, and the germline J gene provides the missing end. The chain links TRBV2 to TRBJ1-2, with no clear D. V was shortened by 7 bases and J by 4 bases, with 10 bases between the two germline ends. From germline, CDR1 is SNHLY and CDR2 FYNNEI. The CDR3 has 12 residues. The CDR3 sequence: CASKVSGYGYTF. The CDR3 DNA, read in part, is TGTGCCAGCAAGGTGTCTGGCTATGGC.

Worth noting for this clone: The CDR3 end falls 3 residues outside the read, so it is completed with the germline J gene. This sequence joins TRBV7-2 and TRBJ2-5; weak D call: TRBD1 (5 bases). The CDR3 covers 15 residues. CDR1 is SGHTA, CDR2 FQGNSA, per germline. Trimming stripped 2 bases from V and 5 bases from J, with 15 bases between. CDR3 loop: CASSLKSQGWETQYF. The CDR3 bases that were read are TGTGCCAGCAGCTTAAAATCCCAGGGTTGGGAGACC.

A word on this clone: The observed sequence ends 3 residues before the CDR3 terminus, with the missing tail filled in from the germline J gene. The genes are TRBV2 and TRBJ1-5, with D hard to call. The CDR3 has 15 residues. The V gene lost 7 bases and the J gene lost 1 base, with 14 bases spanning the gap. Germline values: CDR1 SNHLY, CDR2 FYNNEI. The part of the CDR3 DNA that was read is TGTGCCAGCAACCGCGAGGGTGAGAGCAATCAGCCC. It encodes CASNREGESNQP. From start to end, the CDR3 is CASNREGESNQPQHF.

On this clone itself: The read stops 3 residues short of the end of the CDR3; the missing end is completed from the germline J gene. The chain links TRBV27 to TRBJ1-1; 8 positions match TRBD1. This CDR3 comprises 16 residues. The germline V gene has CDR1 MNHEY and CDR2 SMNVEV (reference sequence). V was pared by 4 bases and J by 1 base, with 8 bases of the junction left unmatched. This CDR3 reads CASSSWTGSGNTEAFF. The sequenced CDR3 bases are TGTGCCAGCAGTTCGTGGACAGGGTCTGGGAACACTGAA.

According to its frequency, this clone is medium-sized. The read terminates 3 residues before the CDR3 end, so the remaining end is supplied by the germline J gene. V is TRBV13 and J is TRBJ1-1; no clear D gene. The V gene's germline CDR1 is PRHDT and CDR2 FYEKMQ (reference sequence). The V and J ends lost 0 bases and 4 bases respectively, with 9 bases between them. The CDR3 covers 14 residues. The CDR3 DNA, read in part, is TGTGCCAGCAGCTTAGGAGGGTTTACCACTGAA. Protein sequence: CASSLGGFTTE. The whole CDR3 protein is CASSLGGFTTEAFF.

Here the CDR3 reads CASSLRDRRNEKLFF. Incomplete CDR3 DNA: TGTGCCAGCAGCCTAAGGGACAGACGGAATGAAAAA. The V and J genes are TRBV7-8 and TRBJ1-4, with TRBD1 matching over 7 bases. The DNA ends 3 residues before the CDR3 does, and the rest of the CDR3 is filled in from the germline J gene. CDR1 and CDR2 (germline): SGHVS, FQNEAQ. Germline trimming cut 5 bases from V and 5 bases from J; bases unmatched to any gene: 8. This CDR3 region has 15 residues. The full variable domain, its missing parts supplied by reference TRBV7-8 and TRBJ1-4, is GAGVSQSPRYKVAKRGQDVALRCDPISGHVSLFWYQQALGQGPEFLTYFQNEAQLDKSGLPSDRFFAERPEGSVSTLKIQRTQQEDSAVYLCASSLRDRRNEKLFFGSGTQLSVL.

Remarks on this clone: The read terminates 3 residues ahead of where the CDR3 ends, so the germline J gene completes it. The chain combines TRBV9 with TRBJ1-2; TRBD1 agrees at 8 bases. The CDR3 runs 14 residues. Germline values: CDR1 SGDLS, CDR2 YYNGEE. J was trimmed by 7 bases and V by 3 bases; bases with no gene match: 8. The CDR3 spells CASSAPTGALGYTF. The sequenced part of the CDR3 DNA is TGTGCCAGCAGCGCACCGACAGGGGCCCTTGGC.

Concerning this clone: Read data end 3 residues before the CDR3 end; the end is taken from the germline J gene. This chain connects TRBV23-1 to TRBJ2-4; D might be TRBD1 (6 bases). TRBV23-1 is flagged as an ORF with uncertain function. V was pared by 9 bases and J by 0 bases, with 21 bases between. There are 17 residues in the CDR3. Partial CDR3 DNA: TGCGCCAGGCCGTGGACAGTGAACTTTTTAGCCAAAAACATT. Its translation is CARPWTVNFLAKNI. The CDR3, in full, reads CARPWTVNFLAKNIQYF.

Comment on this clone: The CDR3 end lies 3 residues beyond the end of the read and is filled in from the germline J gene. The chain uses TRBV7-3 and TRBJ2-1; TRBD1 is a possible D gene (5 bases). The germline gives CDR1 SGHTA, CDR2 FQGTGA. With 3 bases removed from V and 8 bases from J, the gap between germline ends came to 17 bases. There are 15 residues in the CDR3. The CDR3 sequence is CASSLTVSRIDEQFF. CDR3 DNA, as far as it was read: TGTGCCAGCAGCTTGACAGTTAGTCGGATCGATGAG. Full variable domain (missing parts from reference TRBV7-3 and TRBJ2-1): GAGVSQTPSNKVTEKGKYVELRCDPISGHTALYWYRQSLGQGPEFLIYFQGTGAADDSGLPNDRFFAVRPEGSVSTLKIQRTERGDSAVYLCASSLTVSRIDEQFFGPGTRLTVL.

A remark on this clone: The missing CDR3 end, 3 residues past where the read stops, is filled in from the germline J gene. This chain links TRBV18 with TRBJ2-3, with D tentatively TRBD1 (5 bases). This CDR3 contains 12 residues. Germline values: CDR1 KGHSH, CDR2 LQKENI. Trimming removed 2 bases from V and 6 bases from J, with 6 bases in between. CDR3 loop: CASSPGADTQYF. CDR3 DNA (partial): TGTGCCAGCTCACCAGGGGCGGATACG.

Frequency places this clone as medium-sized (0.01 to 0.1%). CDR3: CASSLDNTNEKLFF. CDR3 DNA (partial): TGCGCCAGCAGCTTGGACAACACTAATGAAAAA. This chain connects TRBV5-1 to TRBJ1-4; no definite D call. The read halts 3 residues ahead of the CDR3 end, with the missing end drawn from the germline J gene. Germline V gives CDR1 SGHRS, CDR2 YFSETQ. V lost 0 bases, J lost 2 bases, and 5 bases lay in between. The CDR3 is 14 amino acids.

Concerning this clone itself: The sequenced fragment ends 3 residues before the CDR3 boundary, so the rest is inferred from the germline J gene. This rearrangement joins TRBV2 to TRBJ2-2; perhaps TRBD1 as D (6 bases). The ends were cut back, 4 bases at V and 4 bases at J, with 13 bases in the middle. The CDR3 sequence is 15 residues long. Germline V gene data show CDR1 as SNHLY and CDR2 as FYNNEI. Incomplete CDR3 DNA: TGTGCCAGCAGTGGCCAGGGGAGAGGCACCGGGGAG. It is translated as CASSGQGRGTGE. The entire CDR3 protein reads CASSGQGRGTGELFF.